One and the same sample provided the 25 T cell receptor beta chains below, sequenced in a study of T cells in localized non-small cell lung cancer. Clones were read by immunoSEQ multiplex PCR, and TCRdb kept only the in-frame ones, dropping some. This table has roughly 30,000 clones, around 94% appearing once. The specimen comprised peripheral blood, sampled before any cancer treatment. Receptor source: a woman aged 40-69 years with stage I lung adenocarcinoma.

CDR3 protein: CASSLSIGGLGETQYF. DNA of the CDR3: TGTGCCAGCAGCTTGAGTATTGGGGGCTTGGGAGAGACCCAGTACTTC. The chain is built from TRBV7-9 and TRBJ2-5, with D tentatively TRBD1 (6 bases). The V end lost 3 bases, the J end lost 4 bases, and 18 bases lay between the germline ends. This CDR3 has 16 residues. Germline V gene data show CDR1 as SEHNR and CDR2 as FQNEAQ (reference sequence).

DNA of the CDR3: TGCGCCAGCAGCCAAGATTTGGGATCCACTGAAGCTTTCTTT. Protein: CASSQDLGSTEAFF. The chain uses TRBV4-1 and TRBJ1-1; D remains unclear. The germline gives CDR1 MGHRA, CDR2 YSYEKL. Trimming shortened V by 0 bases and J by 4 bases, and 9 bases separated the two germline ends. The CDR3 sequence is 14 residues long.

This sequence joins TRBV27 and TRBJ2-7; D might be TRBD2 (5 bases). CDR3 length: 17 residues. V dropped 6 bases and J dropped 7 bases, with 28 bases sitting between them. The germline V gene has CDR1 MNHEY and CDR2 SMNVEV (reference sequence). The CDR3 spells CASSGLAFGSPGWEQYF. In DNA form, the CDR3 reads TGTGCCAGCAGCGGTCTAGCATTTGGCTCTCCGGGTTGGGAGCAGTACTTC.

Only a few counts were recorded for this clone. The J gene is TRBJ1-6, the V gene TRBV7-9; 9 bases are shared with TRBD1. Germline values: CDR1 SEHNR, CDR2 FQNEAQ (reference sequence). With 2 bases clipped from V and 6 bases from J, the junction kept 5 bases outside the gene matches. The CDR3 totals 16 residues. Written as DNA, the CDR3 is TGTGCCAGCAGCTTACCCGGGACAGGGCTTAATTCACCCCTCCACTTT. This codes for CASSLPGTGLNSPLHF.

This clone was picked up a small number of times. The V gene is TRBV7-9, the J gene TRBJ2-7, with 12 bases fitting TRBD2. The V gene's germline CDR1 is SEHNR and CDR2 FQNEAQ (reference sequence). V lost 3 bases to trimming and J lost 6 bases; unmatched junction nucleotides: 6. The length of the CDR3 is 15 residues. The CDR3: CASSLTSGSVPEQYF. Written as DNA, the CDR3 is TGTGCCAGCAGCTTGACTAGCGGGAGTGTGCCCGAGCAGTACTTC.

The chain combines TRBV5-6 with TRBJ1-6; D is uncertain. The CDR3 length is 12 residues. Trimming removed 2 bases from V and 5 bases from J, with 2 bases in between. CDR1 SGHDT and CDR2 YYEEEE come from the germline V gene. CDR3 residues: CASSLDNSPLHF. CDR3 nucleotides: TGTGCCAGCAGCTTAGATAATTCACCCCTCCACTTT.

V and J are TRBV7-9 and TRBJ1-1, with D hard to call. Germline V gene lookup returns CDR1 SEHNR and CDR2 FQNEAQ (reference sequence). Trimming took off 2 bases at V and 4 bases at J, with 11 bases between the two ends. This CDR3 has 14 residues. CDR3 residues: CASSLLGRLTEAFF. The CDR3 DNA sequence: TGTGCCAGCAGCTTATTGGGTCGACTCACTGAAGCTTTCTTT.

This chain links TRBV7-2 with TRBJ2-5, with 11 bases identical to TRBD2. Trimming removed 4 bases from V and 4 bases from J; junction bases left unmatched: 14. Germline V gene lookup returns CDR1 SGHTA and CDR2 FQGNSA. The CDR3 totals 18 residues. The CDR3 DNA reads TGTGCCAGCAGCTGGGGTCTAGGTAGCGGGGGGGCCGGAGAGACCCAGTACTTC. Its protein product is CASSWGLGSGGAGETQYF. Full variable domain (remainder filled in from reference TRBV7-2 and TRBJ2-5): GAGVSQSPSNKVTEKGKDVELRCDPISGHTALYWYRQSLGQGLEFLIYFQGNSAPDKSGLPSDRFSAERTGGSVSTLTIQRTQQEDSAVYLCASSWGLGSGGAGETQYFGPGTRLLVL.

The chain links TRBV28 to TRBJ2-4; 7 nucleotides align to TRBD2. The CDR3 is 17 amino acids. Losses at the gene ends were 4 bases for V and 3 bases for J; bases not matched to a gene: 12. Germline CDR1 is MDHEN and CDR2 is SYDVKM. The DNA for the CDR3 is TGTGCCAGCAGTTCGCCTTTTCGGGGCGGGGGCAAAAACATTCAGTACTTC. Its protein is CASSSPFRGGGKNIQYF.

V gene TRBV7-2 combines with J gene TRBJ2-3; D is perhaps TRBD1 (6 bases). CDR1 is SGHTA and CDR2 is FQGNSA in the germline V gene. CDR3 length equals 16 residues. V was trimmed by 1 base and J by 1 base, leaving 12 bases between them. DNA for the CDR3: TGTGCCAGCAGCTTAGTGGGGACATGGGGCACAGATACGCAGTATTTT. Its translation: CASSLVGTWGTDTQYF.

The chain carries TRBV6-6 and TRBJ2-3; the match to TRBD1 covers 9 bases. The CDR3 covers 15 residues. V dropped 5 bases and J dropped 1; count of bases not matched to a gene: 4. Germline CDR1 is MNHNY and CDR2 is SVGAGI (reference sequence). The chain's CDR3 is CASSRRDRGTDTQYF. The CDR3 DNA is TGTGCCAGCAGTCGACGGGACAGGGGCACAGATACGCAGTATTTT.

The chain employs TRBV6-1 and TRBJ1-1; D is unclear. The CDR3 runs 15 residues. Germline V gene data show CDR1 as MNHNS and CDR2 as SASEGT. Trimming shortened V by 3 bases and J by 5 bases, and 16 bases separated the two germline ends. CDR3 region: CASSDPGRPGTEAFF. The CDR3 DNA reads TGTGCCAGCAGTGATCCGGGCCGACCGGGGACTGAAGCTTTCTTT.

The genes are TRBV7-3 and TRBJ1-2, with 10 bases that match TRBD1. The V segment lost 1 base and the J segment 2 bases; nucleotides outside the gene matches: 7. CDR3 size: 17 residues. CDR1 is SGHTA and CDR2 is FQGTGA in the germline V gene. The CDR3 sequence is CASSLIPPGQGNYGYTF. The CDR3 DNA sequence: TGTGCCAGCAGCTTAATACCCCCGGGACAGGGGAACTATGGCTACACCTTC.

The chain carries TRBV5-6 and TRBJ2-2, with D perhaps matching TRBD1 or TRBD2 (6 bases each). CDR1 and CDR2 from the germline V gene are SGHDT and YYEEEE. The CDR3 runs 14 residues. V lost 5 bases and J 4 bases, leaving 12 bases between the germline ends. CDR3 in DNA: TGTGCCAGCAGACGAAGGGGGGTCACCGGGGAGCTGTTTTTT. It specifies CASRRRGVTGELFF.

This clone appeared once. The CDR3: CATQGYEQYF. The CDR3 DNA sequence: TGTGCCACCCAGGGGTACGAGCAGTACTTC. This sequence joins TRBV28 and TRBJ2-7; TRBD1 is a possible D gene (6 bases). The CDR3 loop spans 10 amino acids. V was cut by 10 bases and J by 4 bases, with 8 bases left in between. CDR1 is MDHEN and CDR2 is SYDVKM in the germline V gene.

The CDR3 spells CASSLRTGRGGYTF. The CDR3 bases are TGTGCCAGCAGCTTGAGGACAGGAAGGGGTGGCTACACCTTC. The gene calls are TRBV5-6 and TRBJ1-2; 7 bases fit TRBD1. Germline CDR1 is SGHDT and CDR2 is YYEEEE. The CDR3 length is 14 residues. With 1 base clipped from V and 7 bases from J, the junction kept 7 bases outside the gene matches.

This clone was seen once. This rearrangement joins TRBV5-4 to TRBJ2-6, with a weak D call TRBD2 (6 bases). Trimming removed 0 bases at V and 1 base at J, with 20 bases between. Per the germline V gene, CDR1 is SGHNT and CDR2 is YYREEE (reference sequence). The CDR3 consists of 20 residues. As DNA, the CDR3 is TGTGCCAGCAGCTTGGCCCCCCGGAGGGCTATCAGGTCTGGGGCCAACGTCCTGACTTTC. This translates into CASSLAPRRAIRSGANVLTF.

This rearrangement joins TRBV7-9 to TRBJ1-6; D may be TRBD1 (5 bases). The V end was cut by 8 bases, the J end by 5 bases, with 16 bases between. The CDR3 runs 15 residues. Germline CDR1 and CDR2: SEHNR and FQNEAQ (reference sequence). The CDR3 reads CASSSASGNNSPLHF. DNA of the CDR3: TGTGCCAGCTCGTCGGCGTCAGGGAATAATTCACCCCTCCACTTT.

J is TRBJ2-2 and V is TRBV7-2; D is possibly TRBD1 (5 bases). Trimming stripped 0 bases from V and 6 bases from J, with 11 bases between. CDR3 length equals 15 residues. CDR1 is SGHTA and CDR2 is FQGNSA in the germline V gene. This CDR3 reads CASSLAREDAGELFF. The CDR3 DNA sequence: TGTGCCAGCAGCTTAGCCAGGGAAGACGCCGGGGAGCTGTTTTTT.

The rearrangement uses TRBV6-1 and TRBJ1-4; D unclear. V was clipped by 6 bases and J by 4 bases, with 6 bases between them. CDR1 and CDR2 (germline): MNHNS, SASEGT. This CDR3 spans 12 amino acids. The CDR3 protein is CASRAHNEKLFF. DNA for the CDR3: TGTGCCAGCAGGGCGCATAATGAAAAACTGTTTTTT.

The chain combines TRBV28 with TRBJ1-4, with TRBD1 matching 9 bases. The CDR3 consists of 12 residues. V shed 11 bases and J 3 bases; nucleotides not matched to a gene: 1. The germline gives CDR1 MDHEN, CDR2 SYDVKM. The CDR3 DNA is TGTGCCGGACAGGGGTCTAATGAAAAACTGTTTTTT. It is translated as CAGQGSNEKLFF.

V gene TRBV2 combines with J gene TRBJ2-1, with unresolved D. The ends were cut back, 7 bases at V and 10 bases at J, with 17 bases in the middle. The CDR3 consists of 13 residues. CDR1 SNHLY and CDR2 FYNNEI come from the germline V gene. CDR3 bases: TGTGCCAGCAAATCGGACGCCCTCAACGAGCAGTTCTTC. Encoded protein: CASKSDALNEQFF.

This chain uses TRBV5-1 with TRBJ2-2, with D hard to call. With 7 bases removed from V and 4 bases from J, the gap between germline ends came to 14 bases. The CDR3 is 14 amino acids. Germline CDR1 SGHRS, CDR2 YFSETQ. CDR3 amino acids: CASLSQSGTGELFF. CDR3 bases: TGCGCCAGCCTTTCACAGTCGGGCACCGGGGAGCTGTTTTTT.

V is TRBV6-5 and J is TRBJ2-7; D unclear. The length of the CDR3 is 14 residues. CDR1 is MNHEY, CDR2 SVGAGI, per germline. Trimming left V 4 bases short and J 3 bases short, with 13 bases between. The CDR3, as DNA: TGTGCCAGCAGTTTCCGGGCCCAACTCTACGAGCAGTACTTC. It is translated as CASSFRAQLYEQYF.

The CDR3 is CATRRAGDSGNTIYF. CDR3 bases: TGTGCCACCCGAAGGGCGGGTGACTCTGGAAACACCATATATTTT. The J gene is TRBJ1-3, the V gene TRBV6-5; D not certain. The CDR3 covers 15 residues. CDR1 is MNHEY, CDR2 SVGAGI, per germline. V lost 10 bases to trimming and J lost 0 bases, with 16 bases between them.